The T cell receptor (beta chain) under discussion was sequenced for a study of T cell repertoires in cytomegalovirus infection. For the study at large: Recently identified HLA-C-restricted CMV epitopes were among the peptides used. Broader study findings: Across the ex vivo response, the dominant clonotypes were HLA-C-restricted CMV-specific TCR beta clonotypes.

A single record per CDR3 protein comes from TCRdb applying MiXCR to the reads. Of about 920,000 distinct CDR3 sequences detected, roughly 31% appear once; the ten largest clones hold 11% to 15%. Germline V CDR1 and CDR2: SEHNR, FQNEAQ (reference sequence). This CDR3 comprises 14 residues. J gave up 5 bases and V 4 bases, and 6 bases lay outside the gene matches. This clonotype turned up a few times. The antigen remains unidentified. The chain has TRBV7-9 and TRBJ2-7; TRBD1 aligns across 9 bases. This receptor was identified in a human donor in good health (CMV status not recorded). Some clones in this sample may be carry-over from other donors' samples. The sequencing here drew on cultured CD8+ T cells from PBMCs, taken from culture after CMV antigen stimulation. Here the CDR3 reads CASSSGTGLHEQYF. The CDR3, as DNA: TGTGCCAGCAGCTCCGGGACAGGGCTACACGAGCAGTACTTC.